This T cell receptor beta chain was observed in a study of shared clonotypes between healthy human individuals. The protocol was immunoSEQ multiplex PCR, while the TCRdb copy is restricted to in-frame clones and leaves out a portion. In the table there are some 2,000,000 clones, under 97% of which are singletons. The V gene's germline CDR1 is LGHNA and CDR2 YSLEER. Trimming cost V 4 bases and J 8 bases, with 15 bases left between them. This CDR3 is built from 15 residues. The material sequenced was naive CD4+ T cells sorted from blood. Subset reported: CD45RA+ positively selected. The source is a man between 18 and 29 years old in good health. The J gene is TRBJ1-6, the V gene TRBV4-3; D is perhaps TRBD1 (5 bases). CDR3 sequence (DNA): TGCGCCAGCAGCCCGACAGCTTTCCACGATTCACCCCTCCACTTT. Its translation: CASSPTAFHDSPLHF.